The 26 T cell receptor beta chains in this list originate from one sample, sequenced in a study of Ad26.COV2.S vaccination and SARS-CoV-2 variants. Noted treatment: 15 to 20 received Ad26.COV2.S at low or high dose, single or two shots; about 5 received placebo; per-sample allocation not given. All samples were drawn on day 63, counting from the first vaccine or placebo injection. Sequencing was performed with immunoSEQ multiplex PCR; in TCRdb, only in-frame clones are kept and a portion is missing. The data show 440,000 or so clones, roughly 88% seen once. Sequenced material: peripheral blood, taken in a trial of Ad26.COV2.S vaccine versus placebo. These receptors were obtained from a person aged 18-65 years who received the Ad26.COV2.S COVID-19 vaccine or a placebo.

V gene TRBV13 combines with J gene TRBJ2-3, with D perhaps matching TRBD1 (6 bases). CDR3 size: 16 residues. Germline loops: CDR1 PRHDT, CDR2 FYEKMQ (reference sequence). Trimming cost V 4 bases and J 2 bases, with 16 bases left between them. CDR3 region: CASSYRTERYTDTQYF. The CDR3 DNA sequence: TGTGCCAGCAGCTACAGGACAGAAAGATACACAGATACGCAGTATTTT.

The gene calls are TRBV19 and TRBJ1-1; D might be TRBD1 (5 bases). Germline CDR1 reads LNHDA; CDR2 reads SQIVND (reference sequence). This CDR3 is 15 amino acids long. V was shortened by 3 bases and J by 1 base, with 12 bases between the two germline ends. The CDR3 DNA is TGTGCCAGTAGTATGAGGTGGCAGGGGAACACTGAAGCTTTCTTT. This sequence encodes CASSMRWQGNTEAFF.

The CDR3 is CASSHPNRVNSYEQYF. The CDR3 coding sequence is TGTGCCAGTAGTCACCCCAACAGGGTCAACTCCTACGAGCAGTACTTC. The V gene is TRBV19, the J gene TRBJ2-7; maybe TRBD1 (6 bases). There are 16 residues in the CDR3. V lost 5 bases to trimming and J lost 0 bases, with 17 bases between them. CDR1 and CDR2 (germline): LNHDA, SQIVND (reference sequence).

For this clone: The sample contains more than one DNA sequence encoding this CDR3. The V call is TRBV7-9, the J call TRBJ2-5; TRBD1 is a possible D gene (6 bases). Trimming shortened V by 2 bases and J by 0 bases, and 7 bases separated the two germline ends. The CDR3 loop spans 14 amino acids. CDR1 SEHNR and CDR2 FQNEAQ come from the germline V gene (reference sequence). CDR3 in DNA: TGTGCCAGCAGCTTAAGGGGGAACCAAGAGACCCAGTACTTC. Residues: CASSLRGNQETQYF.

This chain connects TRBV9 to TRBJ2-2; no definite D call. The CDR3 runs to 13 residues. V lost 2 bases to trimming and J lost 7 bases, with 9 bases between them. Per the germline V gene, CDR1 is SGDLS and CDR2 is YYNGEE. The CDR3 nucleotides read TGTGCCAGCAGCGTTGTCCCCAACGGGGAGCTGTTTTTT. Translating it yields CASSVVPNGELFF.

The chain couples TRBV7-8 to TRBJ2-7, with D possibly matching TRBD2 (5 bases). The CDR3 consists of 15 residues. The V gene's germline CDR1 is SGHVS and CDR2 FQNEAQ. The V end was cut by 5 bases, the J end by 0 bases, with 14 bases between. The chain's CDR3 is CASSPSGRSSYEQYF. The CDR3 DNA follows: TGTGCCAGCAGCCCAAGCGGAAGGAGCTCCTACGAGCAGTACTTC.

This chain links TRBV6-5 with TRBJ2-1; 8 bases align to TRBD1. Per germline, CDR1 MNHEY and CDR2 SVGAGI. This CDR3 has 12 amino acids. V dropped 6 bases and J dropped 9; count of bases not matched to a gene: 4. CDR3 in amino acids: CASSSTGGEQFF. The CDR3 DNA reads as TGTGCCAGCAGCTCTACAGGGGGTGAGCAGTTCTTC.

The rearrangement uses TRBV9 and TRBJ2-1; 12 bases match TRBD1. CDR1 is SGDLS, CDR2 YYNGEE, per germline. This CDR3 comprises 14 residues. V lost 3 bases, J lost 9 bases, and 4 bases stayed unmatched. The DNA of the CDR3 is TGTGCCAGCAGCGCTTGGGACAGGGGGCGTGAGCAGTTCTTC. Its translation: CASSAWDRGREQFF.

This clone has just one count. The genes are TRBV7-2 and TRBJ2-7; D perhaps matches TRBD1 (7 bases). V lost 1 base and J lost 2, with 18 bases in between. CDR3 length: 17 residues. CDR1 SGHTA and CDR2 FQGNSA come from the germline V gene. In DNA, the CDR3 is TGTGCCAGCAGCTTAGATGCAGGGGGAGGTTGGGCCTACGAGCAGTACTTC. This translates into CASSLDAGGGWAYEQYF.

J is TRBJ1-3 and V is TRBV6-5, with a possible D match to TRBD1 (6 bases). Trimming removed 8 bases at V and 0 bases at J, with 11 bases between. The CDR3 sequence is 14 residues long. Germline V gene data show CDR1 as MNHEY and CDR2 as SVGAGI. This CDR3 reads CASDRSYSGNTIYF. CDR3 coding DNA: TGTGCCAGCGACAGGAGTTACTCTGGAAACACCATATATTTT.

The sample holds one count of this clone. The V call is TRBV7-2, the J call TRBJ1-2; 7 bases map to TRBD1. The CDR3 has 15 amino acids. Germline CDR1 and CDR2: SGHTA and FQGNSA. The trim removed 2 bases at V and 6 bases at J, leaving 9 bases unmatched. The CDR3 reads CASSLYVARGDGYTF. CDR3 bases: TGTGCCAGCAGCTTATACGTCGCCAGGGGGGATGGCTACACCTTC.

This rearrangement joins TRBV27 to TRBJ1-2; no definite D call. Trimming pared 5 bases from V and 4 bases from J, leaving 11 bases between. There are 13 residues in the CDR3. Germline CDR1 is MNHEY and CDR2 is SMNVEV (reference sequence). The CDR3 reads CASSQQNLYGYTF. CDR3 DNA: TGTGCCAGCAGTCAACAGAATCTCTATGGCTACACCTTC.

The chain joins TRBV6-6 to TRBJ2-3; 12 bases map to TRBD2. V shed 7 bases, J shed 4 bases, and the junction held 6 bases outside the gene matches. Germline V CDR1 and CDR2: MNHNY, SVGAGI (reference sequence). The CDR3 extends over 15 amino acids. CDR3 protein: CASTLLAGGSDTQYF. The CDR3 bases are TGTGCCAGCACCCTACTAGCGGGAGGATCAGATACGCAGTATTTT.

The genes are TRBV6-4 and TRBJ1-2; 9 bases align to TRBD1. The germline V gene encodes CDR1 MRHNA and CDR2 SNTAGT. This CDR3 is 16 amino acids long. The ends lost 5 bases at V and 4 bases at J; junction bases unmatched: 11. For the CDR3, the DNA is TGTGCCAGCAGTCCCGGGACAGGGAACGGGGGCTATGGCTACACCTTC. It codes for CASSPGTGNGGYGYTF.

This clone was detected a few times. The chain uses TRBV29-1 and TRBJ2-4; a possible D gene is TRBD2 (5 bases). Looked up from germline, CDR1 is SQVTM and CDR2 is ANQGSEA. V shed 4 bases and J shed 5 bases, with 9 bases lying between them. This CDR3 spans 12 amino acids. The CDR3 DNA reads TGCAGCGTTGGGGGAGCGGAAAACATTCAGTACTTC. As protein: CSVGGAENIQYF. The full variable domain, with the rest looked up from reference TRBV29-1 and TRBJ2-4, is SAVISQKPSRDICQRGTSLTIQCQVDSQVTMMFWYRQQPGQSLTLIATANQGSEATYESGFVIDKFPISRPNLTFSTLTVSNMSPEDSSIYLCSVGGAENIQYFGAGTRLSVL.

This clone was observed a few times. This chain links TRBV28 with TRBJ2-5, with D possibly TRBD1 on 5 matching bases. The CDR3 contains 16 residues. From germline, CDR1 is MDHEN and CDR2 SYDVKM. With 2 bases removed from V and 2 bases from J, the gap between germline ends came to 15 bases. The CDR3: CASSLVAGWYQETQYF. As DNA, the CDR3 is TGTGCCAGCAGTTTAGTAGCAGGGTGGTATCAAGAGACCCAGTACTTC. The complete variable domain, with remaining parts taken from reference TRBV28 and TRBJ2-5, reads DVKVTQSSRYLVKRTGEKVFLECVQDMDHENMFWYRQDPGLGLRLIYFSYDVKMKEKGDIPEGYSVSREKKERFSLILESASTNQTSMYLCASSLVAGWYQETQYFGPGTRLLVL.

The chain combines TRBV3-1 (or the pseudogene TRBV3-2) with TRBJ2-3, with TRBD2 matching over 13 bases. The CDR3 totals 17 residues. V shed 0 bases, J shed 4 bases, and the junction held 4 bases outside the gene matches. Per germline, CDR1 LGHDT and CDR2 YNNKEL (reference sequence). The CDR3 bases are TGTGCCAGCAGCCAAGAACTAGCGGGAGGGCTGCCAGATACGCAGTATTTT. This gives the protein CASSQELAGGLPDTQYF.

About this clone itself: The junction departs from germline at one end; a sequencing error may be responsible. J is TRBJ2-1 and V is TRBV7-8, with D unclear. Germline assignment: CDR1 SGHVS and CDR2 FQNEAQ. This CDR3 spans 13 amino acids. The CDR3 reads CACSKDQYNEQFF. The CDR3 DNA is TGTGCCTGCAGCAAGGACCAATACAATGAGCAGTTCTTC. The full variable domain, in which reference TRBV7-8 and TRBJ2-1 provide the parts outside the CDR3, is GAGVSQSPRYKVAKRGQDVALRCDPISGHVSLFWYQQALGQGPEFLTYFQNEAQLDKSGLPSDRFFAERPEGSVSTLKIQRTQQEDSAVYLCACSKDQYNEQFFGPGTRLTVL.

This clone was counted only a few times. The genes are TRBV28 and TRBJ1-2, with a tentative D call TRBD1 (5 bases). The germline V and J ends were trimmed by 3 bases and 7 bases, with 15 bases remaining between them. This CDR3 is built from 14 residues. Germline V gene data show CDR1 as MDHEN and CDR2 as SYDVKM. This chain's CDR3 is CASSLEGLASGYTF. CDR3 sequence (DNA): TGTGCCAGCAGTTTGGAGGGGCTAGCGAGTGGCTACACCTTC.

This chain links TRBV5-1 with TRBJ1-3; 8 bases match TRBD1. This CDR3 is built from 16 residues. Germline loops: CDR1 SGHRS, CDR2 YFSETQ. V lost 4 bases to trimming and J lost 2 bases; unmatched junction nucleotides: 8. CDR3 nucleotides: TGCGCCAGCAGCCCAGGACAGGGCCGGCCTGGAAACACCATATATTTT. This codes for CASSPGQGRPGNTIYF.

This clone has a single count. The chain combines TRBV11-1 with TRBJ2-7; the D is unclear. V was cut by 4 bases and J by 2 bases, with 12 bases left in between. This CDR3 spans 14 amino acids. The V gene's germline CDR1 is SGHAT and CDR2 FQDESV (reference sequence). Here the CDR3 reads CASSSPSRPYEQYF. The DNA for the CDR3 is TGTGCCAGCAGCTCCCCGTCGCGTCCCTACGAGCAGTACTTC.

About this clone itself: The same CDR3 also results from other DNA sequences found in this sample. J is TRBJ2-3 and V is TRBV18, with 8 positions matching TRBD1. From germline, CDR1 is KGHSH and CDR2 LQKENI. This CDR3 is 14 amino acids long. V dropped 3 bases and J dropped 1; count of bases not matched to a gene: 0. CDR3 region: CASSPGQGTDTQYF. For the CDR3, the DNA is TGTGCCAGCTCACCGGGACAGGGCACAGATACGCAGTATTTT.

The rearrangement uses TRBV13 and TRBJ2-3; D ambiguous. In germline, CDR1 is PRHDT, CDR2 FYEKMQ (reference sequence). The CDR3 consists of 14 residues. V gave up 1 base and J gave up 0 bases, with 5 bases separating them. The CDR3 coding sequence is TGTGCCAGCAGCTTAGAGGGTAGCACAGATACGCAGTATTTT. It translates to CASSLEGSTDTQYF.

This clone was found a few times. V usage is TRBV7-9 and J usage is TRBJ1-4; TRBD1 agrees at 8 bases. The V gene's germline CDR1 is SEHNR and CDR2 FQNEAQ (reference sequence). CDR3 length: 15 residues. Trimming at V came to 6 bases and at J to 4 bases, leaving 7 bases not matched to a gene. CDR3 residues: CASRPLQGVNEKLFF. The CDR3, as DNA: TGTGCCAGCAGACCCCTACAGGGGGTTAATGAAAAACTGTTTTTT.

The chain couples TRBV6-2 or TRBV6-3 to TRBJ1-5; D is undetermined. This CDR3 spans 12 amino acids. The germline V and J ends were trimmed by 2 bases and 6 bases, with 5 bases remaining between them. The germline CDR1 and CDR2 sequences are MNHEY and SVGEGT. The CDR3, as DNA: TGTGCCAGCAGTTACACGGGTCAGCCCCAGCATTTT. Translation: CASSYTGQPQHF.

The V and J genes are TRBV6-4 and TRBJ2-3, with 10 bases fitting TRBD2. CDR1 is MRHNA and CDR2 is SNTAGT in the germline V gene. CDR3 length: 15 residues. Trimming removed 4 bases from V and 1 base from J; junction bases left unmatched: 2. The CDR3: CASSVGTSGTDTQYF. The CDR3 coding sequence is TGTGCCAGCAGTGTCGGGACTAGCGGCACAGATACGCAGTATTTT.